The 14 T cell receptor beta chains below come from one sample, sequenced in a study of identical twins. TCRdb reanalysed the 5' RACE reads using MiXCR and keeps one entry per CDR3 protein. The sample lists hundreds of thousands of distinct CDR3 sequences, around an eighth occurring once. In addition, the sample was reused for a study of yellow fever vaccine responses in identical twins.

What was sequenced was PBMCs. Receptors were obtained from a woman in her late teens or twenties in good health.

This clonotype was observed a few times. This CDR3 is missing its conserved last phenylalanine or tryptophan, likely due to a read error. CDR3 loop: CASSHGASGVYEQYL. The CDR3 DNA sequence: TGTGCCAGCAGCCACGGGGCTAGCGGAGTGTACGAGCAGTACCTC. The chain links TRBV28 to TRBJ2-7; 7 nucleotides align to TRBD2. This CDR3 comprises 15 residues. Germline V gene lookup returns CDR1 MDHEN and CDR2 SYDVKM. Germline trimming cut 6 bases from V and 4 bases from J; bases unmatched to any gene: 12.

The genes are TRBV7-9 and TRBJ1-1; D is possibly TRBD1 (6 bases). Trimming removed 2 bases at V and 3 bases at J, with 13 bases between. The CDR3 length is 15 residues. Germline-derived CDR1 and CDR2 are SEHNR and FQNEAQ (reference sequence). The CDR3 nucleotides are TGTGCCAGCAGCTTATCGGGGGCAGTTGACACTGAAGCTTTCTTT. This codes for CASSLSGAVDTEAFF.

The table lists this clonotype with a few counts. J is TRBJ2-7 and V is TRBV4-1; D might be TRBD1 (6 bases). The V gene's germline CDR1 is MGHRA and CDR2 YSYEKL. Trimming pared 4 bases from V and 7 bases from J, leaving 14 bases between. The CDR3 length is 13 residues. The CDR3 is CASSPTGAWEQYF. Here the CDR3 DNA reads TGCGCCAGCAGCCCGACAGGCGCCTGGGAGCAGTACTTC.

The chain combines TRBV20-1 with TRBJ1-5, with D possibly being TRBD1 (5 bases). This CDR3 region has 15 residues. Germline loops: CDR1 DFQATT, CDR2 SNEGSKA (reference sequence). V gave up 0 bases and J gave up 2 bases, with 11 bases separating them. CDR3: CSAREGEGGNQPQHF. The CDR3 DNA reads as TGCAGTGCTAGAGAGGGGGAAGGGGGCAATCAGCCCCAGCATTTT.

V is TRBV12-3 or TRBV12-4 and J is TRBJ2-2; 7 bases are shared with TRBD1. Unmatched junction bases numbered 4, after V lost 6 bases and J lost 0 bases. The CDR3 length is 15 residues. CDR3 in DNA: TGTGCCAGCAGACGACAGGGCTCGAACACCGGGGAGCTGTTTTTT. Translating it yields CASRRQGSNTGELFF.

This clonotype was seen more than once but under ten times. The chain links TRBV28 to TRBJ2-2; the D gene is possibly TRBD1 (5 bases). The CDR3 runs to 17 residues. Looked up from germline, CDR1 is MDHEN and CDR2 is SYDVKM. The germline V and J ends were trimmed by 5 bases and 4 bases, with 20 bases remaining between them. The CDR3 nucleotides read TGTGCCAGCAGTCACCCCAGGGATTTGTGGGGCACCGGGGAGCTGTTTTTT. Protein product: CASSHPRDLWGTGELFF. The entire variable domain, with the rest obtained from reference TRBV28 and TRBJ2-2, is as follows: DVKVTQSSRYLVKRTGEKVFLECVQDMDHENMFWYRQDPGLGLRLIYFSYDVKMKEKGDIPEGYSVSREKKERFSLILESASTNQTSMYLCASSHPRDLWGTGELFFGEGSRLTVL.

This clonotype was recorded once. The rearrangement links TRBV15 to TRBJ2-5; TRBD1 or TRBD2 may be the D gene (5 bases each). The ends were cut back, 1 base at V and 3 bases at J, with 12 bases in the middle. This CDR3 is 15 amino acids long. Germline-derived CDR1 and CDR2 are LNHNV and YYDKDF (reference sequence). This CDR3 is CATSRGGTGKETQYF. Written as DNA, the CDR3 is TGTGCCACCAGCAGAGGAGGGACGGGCAAAGAGACCCAGTACTTC.

V usage is TRBV5-1 and J usage is TRBJ1-1; no definite D call. The CDR3 is made up of 14 amino acids. Germline-derived CDR1 and CDR2 are SGHRS and YFSETQ. V was clipped by 0 bases and J by 4 bases, with 10 bases between them. CDR3: CASSLAGQITEAFF. The CDR3 nucleotides read TGCGCCAGCAGCTTGGCCGGGCAGATCACTGAAGCTTTCTTT.

This clonotype was found a few times. The chain is built from TRBV6-2 or TRBV6-3 and TRBJ2-7, with 7 nucleotides matching TRBD1. The CDR3 is 15 residues long. CDR1 is MNHEY, CDR2 SVGEGT, per germline. Losses at the gene ends were 3 bases for V and 2 bases for J; bases not matched to a gene: 7. CDR3 coding DNA: TGTGCCAGCAGTTATGTCTTAACAGGGGCCTACGAGCAGTACTTC. It codes for CASSYVLTGAYEQYF.

This clonotype occurred a few times. The V call is TRBV19, the J call TRBJ2-7; D gene unclear. The CDR3 sequence is 17 residues long. CDR1 LNHDA and CDR2 SQIVND come from the germline V gene (reference sequence). The ends were cut back, 1 base at V and 2 bases at J, with 18 bases in the middle. The chain's CDR3 is CASSIVWQPMLTYEQYF. The CDR3 region has the DNA TGTGCCAGTAGTATAGTCTGGCAGCCTATGCTAACCTACGAGCAGTACTTC.

The chain uses TRBV5-1 and TRBJ2-1; the match to TRBD2 covers 9 bases. Germline V lookup: CDR1 SGHRS, CDR2 YFSETQ. Trimming removed 1 base from V and 8 bases from J; junction bases left unmatched: 4. The CDR3 loop spans 14 amino acids. For the CDR3, the DNA is TGCGCCAGCAGCTTGCGGACTAGCGACGATGAGCAGTTCTTC. The encoded protein is CASSLRTSDDEQFF.

This clonotype was seen a few times. V is TRBV9 and J is TRBJ2-1; D remains ambiguous. Germline CDR1 reads SGDLS; CDR2 reads YYNGEE. This CDR3 region has 15 residues. Trimming pared 3 bases from V and 3 bases from J, leaving 13 bases between. Here the CDR3 reads CASSADGQVYNEQFF. The CDR3 DNA reads TGTGCCAGCAGCGCGGACGGCCAGGTCTACAATGAGCAGTTCTTC. Combining the CDR3 with reference TRBV9 and TRBJ2-1 gives the whole variable domain DSGVTQTPKHLITATGQRVTLRCSPRSGDLSVYWYQQSLDQGLQFLIQYYNGEERAKGNILERFSAQQFPDLHSELNLSSLELGDSALYFCASSADGQVYNEQFFGPGTRLTVL.

The chain links TRBV2 to TRBJ2-1; TRBD2 might be the D (5 bases). There are 13 residues in the CDR3. V dropped 5 bases and J dropped 8 bases, with 13 bases sitting between them. Per the germline V gene, CDR1 is SNHLY and CDR2 is FYNNEI. CDR3 region: CASSPDFNDEQFF. For the CDR3, the DNA is TGTGCCAGCAGTCCGGACTTCAACGATGAGCAGTTCTTC.

The chain is built from TRBV6-1 and TRBJ1-5, with D perhaps matching TRBD1 (5 bases). Deletions cut 8 bases from V and 4 bases from J, with 12 bases between. This CDR3 has 13 residues. The germline V gene encodes CDR1 MNHNS and CDR2 SASEGT. CDR3 nucleotides: TGTGCCAGCGGTATGGACAAGAATCAGCCCCAGCATTTT. Its translation is CASGMDKNQPQHF.